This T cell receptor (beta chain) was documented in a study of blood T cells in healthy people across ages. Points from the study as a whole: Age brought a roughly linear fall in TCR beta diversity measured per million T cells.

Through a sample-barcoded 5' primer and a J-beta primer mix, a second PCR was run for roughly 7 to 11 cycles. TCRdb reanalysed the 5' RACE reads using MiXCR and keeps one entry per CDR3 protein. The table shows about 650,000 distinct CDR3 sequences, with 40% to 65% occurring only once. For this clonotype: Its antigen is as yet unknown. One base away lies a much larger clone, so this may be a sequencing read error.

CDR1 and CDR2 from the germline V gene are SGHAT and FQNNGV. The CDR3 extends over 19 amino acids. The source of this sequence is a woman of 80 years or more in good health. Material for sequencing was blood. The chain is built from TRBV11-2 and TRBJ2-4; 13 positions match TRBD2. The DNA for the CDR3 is TGTGCCAGCAGCTTAGATCCCCCCGTACTAGCGGGGGGGCTAAACATTCGGTACTTC. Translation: CASSLDPPVLAGGLNIRYF. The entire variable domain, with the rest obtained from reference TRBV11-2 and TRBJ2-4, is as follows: EAGVAQSPRYKIIEKRQSVAFWCNPISGHATLYWYQQILGQGPKLLIQFQNNGVVDDSQLPKDRFSAERLKGVDSTLKIQPAKLEDSAVYLCASSLDPPVLAGGLNIRYFGAGTRLSVL.